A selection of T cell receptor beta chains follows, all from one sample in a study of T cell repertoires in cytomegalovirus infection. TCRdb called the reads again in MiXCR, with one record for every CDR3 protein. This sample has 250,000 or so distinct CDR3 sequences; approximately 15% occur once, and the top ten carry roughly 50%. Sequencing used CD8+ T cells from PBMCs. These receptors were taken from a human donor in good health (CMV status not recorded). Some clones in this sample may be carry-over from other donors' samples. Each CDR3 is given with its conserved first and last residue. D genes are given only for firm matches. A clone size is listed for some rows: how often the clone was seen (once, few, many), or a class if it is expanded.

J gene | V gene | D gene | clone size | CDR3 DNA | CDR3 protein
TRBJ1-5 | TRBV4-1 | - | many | TGCGCCAGCAGCCAAGATCCCCCCAGCAATCAGCCCCAGCATTTT | CASSQDPPSNQPQHF
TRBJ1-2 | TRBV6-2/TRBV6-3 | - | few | TGTGCCAGCAGTTACGCCGGGACGTCAGTCGTATATGGCTACACCTTC | CASSYAGTSVVYGYTF
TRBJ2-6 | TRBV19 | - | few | TGTGCCAGTAGATCCCGGGACGGAAGCCTCTCTGGGGCCAACGTCCTGACTTTC | CASRSRDGSLSGANVLTF
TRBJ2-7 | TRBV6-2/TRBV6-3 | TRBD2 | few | TGTGCCAGCACCTCCCCGTCCGGCGGGGGGGAGCAGTACTTC | CASTSPSGGGEQYF
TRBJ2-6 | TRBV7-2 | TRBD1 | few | TGTGCCAGCAGCCTCCCGACAGGGTCTGGGGCCAACGTCCTGACTTTC | CASSLPTGSGANVLTF
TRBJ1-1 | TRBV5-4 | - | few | TGTGCCAGCAGCTTTACAGCTAGCACTGAAGCTTTCTTT | CASSFTASTEAFF
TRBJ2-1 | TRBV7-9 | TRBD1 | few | TGTGCCAGCAACGATCTCGGGACAGGGGAGTCCAATGAGCAGTTCTTC | CASNDLGTGESNEQFF
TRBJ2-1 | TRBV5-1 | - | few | TGCGCCAGCAGCTTGGCCCTAGTTGCATACAATGAGCAGTTCTTC | CASSLALVAYNEQFF
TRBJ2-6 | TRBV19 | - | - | TGTGCCAGTAGTGAGGCAGGAGGTGGGGCCAACGTCCTGACTTTC | CASSEAGGGANVLTF
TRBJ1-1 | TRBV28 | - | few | TGTGCCAGCAGTTCTACTACTTTTCTGAACACTGAAGCTTTCTTT | CASSSTTFLNTEAFF
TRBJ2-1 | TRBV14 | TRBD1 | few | TGTGCCAGCAGCCAATGGGGACAGGGGGCGCGGAATGAGCAGTTCTTC | CASSQWGQGARNEQFF
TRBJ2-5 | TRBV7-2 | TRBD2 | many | TGTGCCAGCAGTTGGACTAGCGGAGTAGAAGAGACCCAGTACTTC | CASSWTSGVEETQYF
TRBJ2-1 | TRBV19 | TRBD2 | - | TGTGCCAGTAGTACGTCTAGCGGCAATGAGCAGTTCTTC | CASSTSSGNEQFF
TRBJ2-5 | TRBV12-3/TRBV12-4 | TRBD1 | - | TGTGCCAGCAGTCAGACAGGGGGATGGCCTCTCCAAGAGACCCAGTACTTC | CASSQTGGWPLQETQYF
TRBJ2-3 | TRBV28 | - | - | TGTGCCAGCAGTTTAGGGTCGCTAGCTAGTGATACGCAGTATTTT | CASSLGSLASDTQYF
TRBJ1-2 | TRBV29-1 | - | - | TGCAGCGTTGACAATCCAGGAAACTATGGCTACACCTTC | CSVDNPGNYGYTF
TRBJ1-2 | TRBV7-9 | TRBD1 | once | TGTGCCGGCAGCCAAGGGACAGGGGATGGCTACACCTTC | CAGSQGTGDGYTF
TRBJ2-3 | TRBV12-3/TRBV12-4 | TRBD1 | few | TGTGCCAGCAGGGAGGACAGGGACGACACAGATACGCAGTATTTT | CASREDRDDTDTQYF
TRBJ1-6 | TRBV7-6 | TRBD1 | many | TGTGCCAGCAGCCCGGACAGGGGACCGTATAATTCACCCCTCCACTTT | CASSPDRGPYNSPLHF
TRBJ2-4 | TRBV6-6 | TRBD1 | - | TGTGCCAGCAGTGACTCCGGGACAGGGTTTCGGGACATTCAGTACTTC | CASSDSGTGFRDIQYF
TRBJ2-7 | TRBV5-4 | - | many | TGTGCCAGCAGCCGCCATCGTCGGGCTTTCTCCTACGAGCAGTACTTC | CASSRHRRAFSYEQYF
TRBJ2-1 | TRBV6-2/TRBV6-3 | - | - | TGTGCCAGCAGTTATGGGCGGACAGAGCTTAATGAGCAGTTCTTC | CASSYGRTELNEQFF
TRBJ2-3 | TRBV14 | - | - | TGTGCCAGCAGCCAAAGCCGACAGGGCACAGATACGCAGTATTTT | CASSQSRQGTDTQYF
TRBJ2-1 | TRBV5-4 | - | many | TGTGCCAGCAGCTTGCCCGTATCTAGCAGCGCCTACAATGAGCAGTTCTTC | CASSLPVSSSAYNEQFF
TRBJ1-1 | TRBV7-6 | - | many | TGTGCCAGCAGCTTAGGGGCAGTCACTGAAGCTTTCTTT | CASSLGAVTEAFF
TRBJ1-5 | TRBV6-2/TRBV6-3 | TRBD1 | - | TGTGCCAGCAGTTCTAGAAAACAGGGGTGGGGGCGGCCCCAGCATTTT | CASSSRKQGWGRPQHF
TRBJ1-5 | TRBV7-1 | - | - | TGTGCCAGCATCGGAGATAGCAATCAGCCCCAGCATTTT | CASIGDSNQPQHF
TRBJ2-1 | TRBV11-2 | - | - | TGTGCCAGCAGCTCGGTCCGGAGCGGTTCCTACAATGAGCAGTTCTTC | CASSSVRSGSYNEQFF
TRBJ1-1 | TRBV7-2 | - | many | TGTGCCAGCAGCTTATTTAAACAATCGGGAATAAGCCTGAACACTGAAGCTTTCTTT | CASSLFKQSGISLNTEAFF
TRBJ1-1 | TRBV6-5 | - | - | TGTGCCAGCAGTTACTCGACTCCGCCCGCTGAAGCTTTCTTT | CASSYSTPPAEAFF
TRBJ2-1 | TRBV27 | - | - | TGTGCCAGCACATCGGGGATAAACAATGAGCAGTTCTTC | CASTSGINNEQFF
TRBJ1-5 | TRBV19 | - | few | TGTGCCAGTACTCGGGGGAATCAGCCCCAGCATTTT | CASTRGNQPQHF
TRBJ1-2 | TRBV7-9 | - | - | TGTGCCAGCAGCTACGGCTCTAACTATGGCTACACCTTC | CASSYGSNYGYTF
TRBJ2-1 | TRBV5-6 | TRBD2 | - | TGTGCCAGCAGCCTAGGACTAGCGGTCAATGAGCAGTTCTTC | CASSLGLAVNEQFF
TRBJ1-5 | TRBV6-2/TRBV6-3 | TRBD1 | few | TGTGCCAGCAGCCCTCGACGACAGGGGCGTAATCAGCCCCAGCATTTT | CASSPRRQGRNQPQHF
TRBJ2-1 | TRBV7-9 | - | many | TGTGCCAGCAGCTTAGGACACAATGAGCAGTTCTTC | CASSLGHNEQFF
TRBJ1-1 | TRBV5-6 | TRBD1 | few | TGTGCCAGCAGCTCGGTAGGGACAGGGATCAACGCTTTCTTT | CASSSVGTGINAFF
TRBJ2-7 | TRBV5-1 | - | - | TGCGCCAGCAGCTTGGAGTCTCTTGGTCCCTACGAGCAGTACTTC | CASSLESLGPYEQYF
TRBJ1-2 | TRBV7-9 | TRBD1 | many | TGTATCGGGAAGGGACAGGGTTATGGCTACACCTTC | CIGKGQGYGYTF
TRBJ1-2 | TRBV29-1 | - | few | TGCAGCGCCGCCAGGGCTAACGATGGCTACACCTTC | CSAARANDGYTF
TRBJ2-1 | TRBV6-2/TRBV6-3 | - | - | TGTGCCAGCAGTTCCCTCGGGGTTTTTGGCGGGGTCTACAATGAGCAGTTCTTC | CASSSLGVFGGVYNEQFF
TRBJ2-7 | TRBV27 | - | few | TGTGCCAGCAGGTTGGGGGGATCTACCTACGAGCAGTACTTC | CASRLGGSTYEQYF
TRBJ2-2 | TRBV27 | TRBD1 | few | TGTGCCAGCAGTTTAGGGACAGGGGGGGAGCTGTTTTTT | CASSLGTGGELFF
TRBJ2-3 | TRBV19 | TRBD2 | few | TGTGCCAGTAGTACCCCGACTAGCGCTAGCACAGATACGCAGTATTTT | CASSTPTSASTDTQYF
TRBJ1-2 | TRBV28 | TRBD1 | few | TGTGCCAGCAGTCACCGGGACAGCTATGGCTACACCTTC | CASSHRDSYGYTF
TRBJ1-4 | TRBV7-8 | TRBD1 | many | TGTGCCAGCAGCTTAGACGGACAGGGAATGTTTATTCTACGTGAAAAACTGTTTTTT | CASSLDGQGMFILREKLFF